This TCR beta chain was captured by sequencing in a study of T cell responses to AZD1222 COVID-19 vaccine. Details on this clone: Its cognate antigen is unknown.

Regarding the study as a whole: Clonal diversity was possibly underestimated; the donors were predominantly white British and more often female. Spike-specific TCR repertoires showed rising breadth and depth after two AZD1222 doses. After the peak T cell response, and only then, were repertoires sampled.

Repertoires were generated with immunoSEQ multiplex PCR, while TCRdb's copy carries only in-frame clones and drops some. The sample lists 90,000 to 150,000 clones; approximately 90% were seen once. The CDR3 runs 13 residues. Germline CDR1 is MDHEN and CDR2 is SYDVKM. Between the trimmed V and J ends, which lost 7 bases and 3 bases, there was a span of 12 bases. The chain carries TRBV28 and TRBJ1-1, with D possibly matching TRBD1 (6 bases). The sequence was collected from an adult in good health. Source: peripheral blood, taken on day 0 of AZD1222 vaccination. The CDR3 is CASTRGGHTEAFF. CDR3 DNA sequence: TGTGCCAGCACCCGGGGGGGGCACACTGAAGCTTTCTTT.